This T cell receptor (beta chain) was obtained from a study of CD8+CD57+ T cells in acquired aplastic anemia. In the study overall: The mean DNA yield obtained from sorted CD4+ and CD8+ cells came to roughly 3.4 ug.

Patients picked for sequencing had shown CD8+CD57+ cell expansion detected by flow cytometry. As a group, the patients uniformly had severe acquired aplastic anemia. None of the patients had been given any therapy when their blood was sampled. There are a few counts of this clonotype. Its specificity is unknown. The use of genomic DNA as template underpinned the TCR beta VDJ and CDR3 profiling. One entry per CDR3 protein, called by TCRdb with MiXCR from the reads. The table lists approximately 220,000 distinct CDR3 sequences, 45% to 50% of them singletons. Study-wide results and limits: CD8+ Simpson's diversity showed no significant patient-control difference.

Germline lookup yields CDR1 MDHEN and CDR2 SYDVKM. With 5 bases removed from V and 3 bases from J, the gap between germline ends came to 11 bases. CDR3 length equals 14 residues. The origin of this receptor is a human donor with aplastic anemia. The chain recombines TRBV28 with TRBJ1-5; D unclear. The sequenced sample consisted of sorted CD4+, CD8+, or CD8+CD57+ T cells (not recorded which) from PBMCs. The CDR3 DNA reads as TGTGCCAGCAGTAATACAGCGCACAATCAGCCCCAGCATTTT. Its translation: CASSNTAHNQPQHF.